This T cell receptor (beta chain) comes out of a study of read filtering for tumor transcriptome and immune sequencing. V lost 8 bases, J lost 0 bases, and 11 bases lay in between. CDR3 length: 14 amino acids. Germline CDR1 is ENHRY and CDR2 is SYGVKD. Molecular barcoded adaptors covering alpha/delta and beta/gamma chains were used on around 370 ng RNA. TCRdb used MiXCR to reprocess the reads, holding one entry per CDR3 protein. Found here are about 58,000 distinct CDR3 sequences, around an eighth of them singletons; the top ten hold roughly 17%. General study findings and limits: IR-seq and RNA-seq agreed better without single-read clonotypes. In IR-seq, single-read clonotypes were about 81.9% of clonotypes but around 3.2% of reads.

Of note for this clonotype: Its antigen is not known.

This TCR was sampled from a donor aged 40 or older with multiple myeloma. The rearrangement links TRBV10-3 to TRBJ1-3, with a tentative D call TRBD1 (5 bases). Sequences were obtained from a population of CD138-negative cells sorted from bone marrow. The CDR3 loop is CAIGDGNSGNTIYF. The CDR3 DNA reads TGTGCCATCGGGGACGGCAACTCTGGAAACACCATATATTTT.